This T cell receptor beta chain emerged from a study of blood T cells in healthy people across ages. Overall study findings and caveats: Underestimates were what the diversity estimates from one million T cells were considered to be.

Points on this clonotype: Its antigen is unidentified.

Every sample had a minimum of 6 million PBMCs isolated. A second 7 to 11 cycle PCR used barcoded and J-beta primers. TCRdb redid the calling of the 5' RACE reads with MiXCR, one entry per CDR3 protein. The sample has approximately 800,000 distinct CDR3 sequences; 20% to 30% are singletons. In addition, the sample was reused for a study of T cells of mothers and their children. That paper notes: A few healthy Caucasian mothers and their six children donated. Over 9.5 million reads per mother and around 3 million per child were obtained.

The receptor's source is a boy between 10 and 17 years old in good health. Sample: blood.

CDR3 protein: CASSSQGLGNTEAFF. In DNA form, the CDR3 reads TGTGCCAGCAGCTCCCAGGGGTTAGGAAACACTGAAGCTTTCTTT. V is TRBV7-2 and J is TRBJ1-1; D is perhaps TRBD1 (6 bases). This CDR3 is 15 amino acids long. Trimming removed 4 bases at V and 2 bases at J, with 14 bases between. Germline V gene data show CDR1 as SGHTA and CDR2 as FQGNSA.